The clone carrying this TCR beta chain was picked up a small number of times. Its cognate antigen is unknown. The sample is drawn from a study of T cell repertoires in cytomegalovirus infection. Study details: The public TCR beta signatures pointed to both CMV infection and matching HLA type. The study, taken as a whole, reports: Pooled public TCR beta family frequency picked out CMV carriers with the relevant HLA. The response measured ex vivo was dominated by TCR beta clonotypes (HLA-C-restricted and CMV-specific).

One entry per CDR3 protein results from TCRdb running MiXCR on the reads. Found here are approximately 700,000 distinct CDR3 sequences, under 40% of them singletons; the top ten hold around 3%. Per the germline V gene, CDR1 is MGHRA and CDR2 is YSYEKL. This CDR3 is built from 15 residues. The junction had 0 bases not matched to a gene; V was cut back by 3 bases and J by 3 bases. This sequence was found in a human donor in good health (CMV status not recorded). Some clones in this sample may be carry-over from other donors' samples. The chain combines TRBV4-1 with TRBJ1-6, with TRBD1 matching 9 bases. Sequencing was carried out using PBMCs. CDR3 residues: CASSQGQGYNSPLHF. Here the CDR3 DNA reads TGCGCCAGCAGCCAGGGACAGGGCTATAATTCACCCCTCCACTTT.